The clone carrying this T cell receptor (beta chain) counts as medium-sized. Its antigen is not known. The CDR3 is made up of 16 amino acids. The V end was cut by 0 bases, the J end by 4 bases, with 15 bases between. Study conclusions and caveats: About 13% of tumor Treg sequences matched naive CD4+ cells.

The sorted Tregs were CD4+CD25+CD127-/low cells. The TRBV12-4/TRBJ1-2 clonotypes were amplified using barcode primers with ligated adaptors. TCRdb redid the calling of the multiplex PCR reads with MiXCR, one entry per CDR3 protein. The sample includes over 2,000 distinct CDR3 sequences, roughly 18% seen only once; the top ten take roughly 26%. The chain has TRBV12-3 or TRBV12-4 and TRBJ1-2; D is possibly TRBD1 (5 bases). The sequence came from a female donor with breast cancer. Material: Tregs sorted from blood. This CDR3 is CASSLASGMAGYGYTF. For the CDR3, the DNA is TGTGCCAGCAGTTTAGCATCAGGGATGGCAGGCTATGGCTACACCTTC.